This T cell receptor beta chain originates from a study of cytomegalovirus exposure and HLA in healthy donors. This CDR3 spans 12 amino acids. V was trimmed by 3 bases and J by 13 bases, leaving 12 bases between them. Looked up from germline, CDR1 is MNHNY and CDR2 is SVGAGI (reference sequence). PCR amplification relied on 60 Vbeta primers (plus 13 Jbeta primers). The protocol was immunoSEQ multiplex PCR, while the TCRdb copy is restricted to in-frame clones and leaves out a portion. The sample lists approximately 170,000 clones, approximately 88% seen once, with 1% to 1.5% in the top ten. Though probably carrying unrecorded immune exposures, donors were nominally healthy at sampling.

V usage is TRBV6-6 and J usage is TRBJ1-4; TRBD1 is a possible D gene (5 bases). The sample comprised PBMCs. The sequence came from a boy younger than 10 in good health and CMV-seronegative. The CDR3 is CASSYIGQGLFF. The CDR3 region has the DNA TGTGCCAGCAGTTATATCGGGCAGGGACTGTTTTTT.